This T cell receptor beta chain was documented in a study of PD-1 blockade in classical Hodgkin lymphoma. Germline CDR1 SGHDN, CDR2 FVKESK. Germline trimming cut 5 bases from V and 4 bases from J; bases unmatched to any gene: 10. The CDR3 extends over 15 amino acids. Assay used: immunoSEQ multiplex PCR; TCRdb lists only in-frame clones, some missing. The table includes nearly 25,000 clones, approximately 80% detected once. Relapse was seen in all patients after autologous stem cell transplantation, and brentuximab vedotin exposure was variable. The source was peripheral blood mononuclear cells (PBMCs), collected before the second cycle of nivolumab. This receptor was taken from a human donor with classical Hodgkin lymphoma. The chain employs TRBV14 and TRBJ2-7; 8 bases match TRBD1. The chain's CDR3 is CASSKLQGVGYEQYF. Here the CDR3 DNA reads TGTGCCAGCAGCAAATTACAGGGGGTCGGGTACGAGCAGTACTTC.